Listed below are T cell receptor beta chains from one sample, sequenced in a study of shared clonotypes between healthy human individuals. Sequencing used immunoSEQ multiplex PCR; TCRdb keeps in-frame clones, though not all of them. The sample lists more than 400,000 clones; 96% were seen once. Sequenced input: naive CD4+ T cells sorted from blood. These receptors came from a woman in her thirties in good health. Both conserved end residues are part of each CDR3. The D gene is left open where the match is weak. Size values are once, few and many counts, or a class for expanded clones, and some rows have none.

>TRBV28|TRBJ2-7|.|.
TGTGCCAGCAGTTTCGACTTAGGGGCCTACGAGCAGTACTTC
CASSFDLGAYEQYF
>TRBV15|TRBJ2-1|.|.
TGTGCCACCAGCAGAGAGGGGACGGGATACAATGAGCAGTTCTTC
CATSREGTGYNEQFF
>TRBV28|TRBJ2-3|.|.
TGTGCCAGCAGGACCCCCCAGTTCCTGAGCACAGATACGCAGTATTTT
CASRTPQFLSTDTQYF
>TRBV19|TRBJ1-3|.|.
TGTGCCAGTAGTCTAACAATAAGAGGAAACACCATATATTTT
CASSLTIRGNTIYF
>TRBV5-4|TRBJ1-4|.|TRBD1
TGTGCCAGCAGCTCCCGGGACAGGAGAAATGAAAAACTGTTTTTT
CASSSRDRRNEKLFF
>TRBV27|TRBJ1-4|.|.
TGTGCCAGCAGAAAGGCGGCGGAAAAACTGTTTTTT
CASRKAAEKLFF
>TRBV11-2|TRBJ2-7|.|.
TGTGCCAGCAGCTCCCAGGGGTTAGGCCCCTACGAGCAGTACTTC
CASSSQGLGPYEQYF
>TRBV5-1|TRBJ2-7|.|TRBD2
TGCGCCAGCAGCCTAGCGCTGGCGGGAGGACGCTACGAGCAGTACTTC
CASSLALAGGRYEQYF
>TRBV25-1|TRBJ1-4|.|.
TGTGCCAGCAGTGAATCCGGCAGAGGTAATGAAAAACTGTTTTTT
CASSESGRGNEKLFF
>TRBV7-3|TRBJ2-1|.|.
TGTGCCAGCAGCCCTGTCGCCTACAATGAGCAGTTCTTC
CASSPVAYNEQFF
>TRBV11-1|TRBJ2-3|.|TRBD1
TGTGCCAGCAGCAGGCCGACAGGGGGCCAAGATACGCAGTATTTT
CASSRPTGGQDTQYF
>TRBV14|TRBJ2-2|.|TRBD2
TGTGCCAGCAGCCAAGTGCGCCTAGCGGGAGGAGAGCTGTTTTTT
CASSQVRLAGGELFF
>TRBV7-2|TRBJ1-2|.|TRBD1
TGTGCCAGCAGCTCTATCCCGGGACAGGGGGGGAAAGGCTACACCTTC
CASSSIPGQGGKGYTF
>TRBV15|TRBJ2-7|.|.
TGTGCCACCAGCAGAGACAGTTACGAGCAGTACTTC
CATSRDSYEQYF
>TRBV2|TRBJ2-7|.|.
TGTGCCAGCAGTGAACCCCGGAGCTCCTACGAGCAGTACTTC
CASSEPRSSYEQYF
>TRBV11-2|TRBJ2-5|.|TRBD1
TGTGCCAGCAGCGCGAGGGTCCGGGACAGGGCAAGGCTAGAGACCCAGTACTTC
CASSARVRDRARLETQYF
>TRBV28|TRBJ1-1|.|TRBD1
TGTGCCTCCTACTCCAGGGGGCAAGGCACTGAAGCTTTCTTT
CASYSRGQGTEAFF
>TRBV7-3|TRBJ2-2|.|.
TGTGCCAGCAGCATCGAGGGCACCGGGGAGCTGTTTTTT
CASSIEGTGELFF
>TRBV5-1|TRBJ2-7|.|.
TGCGCCAGCAGCTTGGGTACAGGACAGATAGCCTACGAGCAGTACTTC
CASSLGTGQIAYEQYF
>TRBV10-2|TRBJ2-5|.|TRBD2
TGCGCCAGCAGTTCGGGACTACAAGAGACCCAGTACTTC
CASSSGLQETQYF
>TRBV27|TRBJ2-1|.|.
TGTGCCAGCAGTTTAGGGGGAAGGGACTTAGTAATCTATGAGCAGTTCTTC
CASSLGGRDLVIYEQFF
>TRBV7-3|TRBJ2-5|.|TRBD2
TGTGCCAGCAGCTCGGGGGGACCTCGAGAGACCCAGTACTTC
CASSSGGPRETQYF
>TRBV11-2|TRBJ1-1|.|.
TGTGCCAGCAGCTTACACAGGAGGAACACTGAAGCTTTCTTT
CASSLHRRNTEAFF
>TRBV28|TRBJ2-7|once|.
TGTGCCAGCAAGGGGGGGCTAGCGACCACCTCGGGGCAGTACTTC
CASKGGLATTSGQYF
>TRBV7-9|TRBJ2-7|.|.
TGTGCCAGCAGCTCAGGCGGAGATGGGGGGGAGCAGTACTTC
CASSSGGDGGEQYF
>TRBV15|TRBJ2-7|.|.
TGTGCCACCAGCAGAGACTCCTACGAGCAGTACTTC
CATSRDSYEQYF
>TRBV10-3|TRBJ2-7|.|.
TGTGCCATCAGCCCAGGCCGGAACTCCTACGAGCAGTACTTC
CAISPGRNSYEQYF
>TRBV7-9|TRBJ2-7|few|.
TGTGCCAGCAGCTTATCCAAGGCCTACGAGCAGTACTTC
CASSLSKAYEQYF
>TRBV2|TRBJ2-5|.|.
TGTGCCAGCAGTGAAGTCGGCGTTGGAGAGACCCAGTACTTC
CASSEVGVGETQYF
>TRBV6-1|TRBJ2-5|.|.
TGTGCCAGCAGTGTCACCGGGACTTTGGAGACCCAGTACTTC
CASSVTGTLETQYF
>TRBV25-1|TRBJ2-5|.|TRBD2
TGTGCCAGCAGCGTCTCTTGGGCTGGGCTAGCGGGAGTTGAGACCCAGTACTTC
CASSVSWAGLAGVETQYF
>TRBV7-9|TRBJ2-1|.|.
TGTGCCAGCAGCCCCGTAAATGAGCAGTTCTTC
CASSPVNEQFF
>TRBV5-1|TRBJ2-3|.|.
TGCGCCAGCAGCACCGGGACTCTTGCAGATACGCAGTATTTT
CASSTGTLADTQYF
>TRBV4-1|TRBJ2-7|.|.
TGCGCCAGCAGCCGACCGGGGAGCAGTCCCTACGAGCAGTACTTC
CASSRPGSSPYEQYF
>TRBV5-1|TRBJ2-1|.|.
TGCGCCAGCAGCCAGAAACTAGATGAGCAGTTCTTC
CASSQKLDEQFF
>TRBV6-5|TRBJ1-5|.|TRBD1
TGTGCCAGCCGCCGGACAGGCTCCGGGCCCCAGCATTTT
CASRRTGSGPQHF
>TRBV12-5|TRBJ2-1|.|.
TGTGCTAGTGGTCCTAGAGCGGGTGAGCAGTTCTTC
CASGPRAGEQFF
>TRBV4-1|TRBJ2-1|.|.
TGCGCCAGCAGCCAAGAGGGGGGTCCCAGGCTGAGCTCCTACAATGAGCAGTTCTTC
CASSQEGGPRLSSYNEQFF
>TRBV28|TRBJ1-5|once|.
TGTGCCAGCAGTCCGGACAGTCCGAAGGGCCAGCCCCAGCATTTT
CASSPDSPKGQPQHF
>TRBV19|TRBJ2-3|.|.
TGTGCCAGTGGACGGGTCACAGATACGCAGTATTTT
CASGRVTDTQYF
>TRBV15|TRBJ2-7|.|TRBD2
TGTGCCACCAGCAGAGACCGACTAGCGACGTACGAGCAGTACTTC
CATSRDRLATYEQYF
>TRBV28|TRBJ2-7|once|.
TGTGCCAGCAGCTTAACGTACGAGCAGTACTTC
CASSLTYEQYF
>TRBV5-8|TRBJ2-2|few|.
TGTGCCAGCGGTCGGGACACCCACACCGGGGAGCTGTTTTTT
CASGRDTHTGELFF
>TRBV30|TRBJ2-1|.|.
TGTGCCTGGAGTCGGGCCTTCAATGAGCAGTTCTTC
CAWSRAFNEQFF
>TRBV6-5|TRBJ2-5|.|TRBD2
TGTGCCAGCAGTTACTCGGCTAGCGGTCTACAAGAGACCCAGTACTTC
CASSYSASGLQETQYF
>TRBV18|TRBJ2-3|.|.
TGTGCCAGCTCACCGGACTCTACATTAGGGGATACGCAGTATTTT
CASSPDSTLGDTQYF
>TRBV28|TRBJ2-7|.|.
TGTGCCAGCAGTTTGATCGACTACGAGCAGTACTTC
CASSLIDYEQYF
>TRBV7-3|TRBJ2-2|.|TRBD2
TGTGCCAGCAGCCCCCTCTCGGTAGCGGGAAACACCGGGGAGCTGTTTTTT
CASSPLSVAGNTGELFF
>TRBV28|TRBJ1-1|.|.
TGTGCCAGCAGTCCGACCGCGGCGGCGAACACTGAAGCTTTCTTT
CASSPTAAANTEAFF
>TRBV7-8|TRBJ1-3|.|TRBD1
TGTGCCAGCAGCGGGGGACAGAGCTCTGGAAACACCATATATTTT
CASSGGQSSGNTIYF
>TRBV28|TRBJ2-7|.|.
TGTGCCAGCCCTACCCGGAGGGCCACCGAGCAGTACTTC
CASPTRRATEQYF
>TRBV7-3|TRBJ2-3|.|TRBD2
TGTGCCAGCAGCTTAGCGGGAGGCACAGATACGCAGTATTTT
CASSLAGGTDTQYF